Shown below are 18 T cell receptor beta chains from a single sample sequenced in a study of molecular identifiers for immune sequencing clone quantification. TCRdb re-called the PCR reads through MiXCR, storing one row per CDR3 protein. Here the sample spans about 53,000 distinct CDR3 sequences, roughly 38% being singletons. Specimen: naive CD8+ T cells from blood, with Jurkat cell RNA spiked in. Subset in this sample: FACS-sorted CD8+CD4-CCR7+CD45RA+ naive T cells. These receptor sequences come from a human donor in good health. Some libraries in this study had Jurkat cell RNA spiked in.

Notes on this clonotype: At one end, the junction sequence differs from germline, possibly due to a read error. The rearrangement joins TRBV29-1 to TRBJ2-7; 8 positions match TRBD2. Germline values: CDR1 SQVTM, CDR2 ANQGSEA. The CDR3 runs 14 residues. This chain's CDR3 is CGVEAAGAIYEQYF. CDR3 coding DNA: TGCGGCGTTGAAGCAGCGGGAGCAATCTACGAGCAGTACTTC.

The J gene is TRBJ2-1, the V gene TRBV24-1, with 8 bases aligning to TRBD1. Looked up from germline, CDR1 is KGHDR and CDR2 is SFDVKD. This CDR3 region has 14 residues. V shed 6 bases and J 9 bases; nucleotides not matched to a gene: 9. CDR3 region: CATSLTGGGSEQFF. In nucleotides, the CDR3 is TGTGCCACCAGTTTAACAGGGGGTGGAAGTGAGCAGTTCTTC.

This clonotype turned up a few times. The chain is built from TRBV11-3 and TRBJ2-7; D remains unclear. The CDR3 contains 13 residues. Trimming removed 0 bases from V and 7 bases from J, with 10 bases in between. CDR1 is SGHNT and CDR2 is YENEEA in the germline V gene. CDR3 protein: CASSLDSLEEQYF. As DNA, the CDR3 is TGTGCCAGCAGCTTAGATTCCCTGGAGGAGCAGTACTTC.

This clonotype was seen many times. The chain links TRBV9 to TRBJ2-3, with 7 bases fitting TRBD2. V gave up 3 bases and J gave up 2 bases; unmatched junction bases: 3. Germline loops: CDR1 SGDLS, CDR2 YYNGEE. The CDR3 is made up of 14 amino acids. The CDR3 is CASSAGGTTDTQYF. The CDR3 DNA follows: TGTGCCAGCAGCGCCGGGGGGACCACAGATACGCAGTATTTT. Drawing the rest from reference TRBV9 and TRBJ2-3, the complete variable domain is DSGVTQTPKHLITATGQRVTLRCSPRSGDLSVYWYQQSLDQGLQFLIQYYNGEERAKGNILERFSAQQFPDLHSELNLSSLELGDSALYFCASSAGGTTDTQYFGPGTRLTVL.

The CDR3 bases are TGTGCCAGCAGCCTCGAAGAAGGGTATGAAAAACTGTTTTTT. Its translation is CASSLEEGYEKLFF. The chain links TRBV28 to TRBJ1-4, with D unresolved. Germline CDR1 and CDR2: MDHEN and SYDVKM. V was shortened by 6 bases and J by 6 bases, with 14 bases between the two germline ends. The CDR3 is 14 amino acids.

The sample holds many counts of this clonotype. This chain's CDR3 is CASSLPGIGRQYF. The CDR3 DNA reads as TGTGCCAGCAGCTTACCGGGAATAGGACGACAGTATTTT. The rearrangement joins TRBV5-4 to TRBJ2-3; D perhaps matches TRBD2 (5 bases). CDR1 and CDR2 (germline): SGHNT, YYREEE (reference sequence). Trimming stripped 2 bases from V and 12 bases from J, with 16 bases between. The CDR3 is made up of 13 amino acids. The full variable domain, in which reference TRBV5-4 and TRBJ2-3 provide the parts outside the CDR3, is ETGVTQSPTHLIKTRGQQVTLRCSSQSGHNTVSWYQQALGQGPQFIFQYYREEENGRGNFPPRFSGLQFPNYSSELNVNALELDDSALYLCASSLPGIGRQYFGPGTRLTVL.

Ten or more counts support this clonotype. The chain carries TRBV2 and TRBJ2-7; 8 nucleotides agree with TRBD1. Germline V gene lookup returns CDR1 SNHLY and CDR2 FYNNEI. J gave up 2 bases and V 7 bases, and 16 bases lay outside the gene matches. This CDR3 region has 17 residues. CDR3 amino acids: CASNSWVDRVDTYEQYF. For the CDR3, the DNA is TGTGCCAGCAACTCCTGGGTGGACAGGGTAGATACCTACGAGCAGTACTTC.

This clonotype was counted between two and nine times. This clone may be a read error of a much larger clone one base away. No conserved phenylalanine or tryptophan ends this CDR3, so it is likely a read error. The chain links TRBV28 to TRBJ2-3; no clear D. The CDR3 is 13 residues long. Trimming took 3 bases from V and 4 from J, leaving 8 bases between them. CDR1 MDHEN and CDR2 SYDVKM come from the germline V gene. In nucleotides, the CDR3 is TGTGCCAGCAGTTTTAGAGTTGCAGATACGCAGTATTTA. Its translation: CASSFRVADTQYL.

J is TRBJ2-5 and V is TRBV12-3 or TRBV12-4; D is uncertain. The ends were cut back, 5 bases at V and 0 bases at J, with 16 bases in the middle. This CDR3 spans 16 amino acids. This chain's CDR3 is CASSLRKPSYQETQYF. CDR3 nucleotide sequence: TGTGCCAGCAGTCTACGGAAACCCTCGTACCAAGAGACCCAGTACTTC.

This clonotype was observed once. The chain joins TRBV12-3 or TRBV12-4 to TRBJ2-3; possibly TRBD1 for D (6 bases). The germline V and J ends were trimmed by 2 bases and 3 bases, with 12 bases remaining between them. The CDR3 contains 15 residues. CDR3 nucleotides: TGTGCCAGCAGTTTAATAGGGGGAGTTACAGATACGCAGTATTTT. Translated, it gives CASSLIGGVTDTQYF.

This clonotype was found a few times. One end of the junction is discordant with germline, which a read error may explain. The J gene is TRBJ2-7, the V gene TRBV20-1; D may be TRBD1 (5 bases). The CDR3 loop spans 12 amino acids. Germline assignment: CDR1 DFQATT and CDR2 SNEGSKA (reference sequence). CDR3 sequence (DNA): TGCAGTGCTACGGACACCCCCTACGAGCAGTGCTTC. Residues: CSATDTPYEQCF.

Of note for this clonotype: A much larger clone differs from this one at a single base, so this may be a read error. The J gene is TRBJ2-6, the V gene TRBV4-2; D might be TRBD1 (5 bases). Germline V gives CDR1 LGHNA, CDR2 YNFKEQ. CDR3 length equals 14 residues. CDR3 DNA sequence: TGTGCCAGCAGCCCGGCCTTAGGGGCCAACGCCCTGACTTTC. Residues: CASSPALGANALTF.

A note on this clonotype: A junction boundary mismatches the germline segment, possibly from a read error. The chain carries TRBV19 and TRBJ2-7; possibly TRBD1 or TRBD2 for D (6 bases each). CDR1 is LNHDA and CDR2 is SQIVND in the germline V gene (reference sequence). The CDR3 consists of 15 residues. As DNA, the CDR3 is TGTGCCAGTAGTACCGCGGGACACCCTTCCTACGTGCAGTACTTC. Protein product: CASSTAGHPSYVQYF. Supplemented by reference TRBV19 and TRBJ2-7, the full variable domain reads DGGITQSPKYLFRKEGQNVTLSCEQNLNHDAMYWYRQDPGQGLRLIYYSQIVNDFQKGDIAEGYSVSREKKESFPLTVTSAQKNPTAFYLCASSTAGHPSYVQYFGPGTRLTVT.

To note about this clonotype: A much more abundant neighbour one base away suggests this may be a read error. CDR3 sequence reads: CAGSLKETGELFF. The CDR3 nucleotides read TGTGCCGGCAGCTTAAAGGAAACCGGGGAGCTGTTTTTT. V and J are TRBV7-3 and TRBJ2-2; D is unclear. In germline, CDR1 is SGHTA, CDR2 FQGTGA. There are 13 residues in the CDR3.

This chain links TRBV27 with TRBJ2-2; D is possibly TRBD1 (5 bases). The CDR3 runs to 15 residues. V was shortened by 1 base and J by 2 bases, with 8 bases between the two germline ends. The germline gives CDR1 MNHEY, CDR2 SMNVEV (reference sequence). Here the CDR3 reads CASSLWQGNTGELFF. Here the CDR3 DNA reads TGTGCCAGCAGTTTATGGCAGGGAAACACCGGGGAGCTGTTTTTT.

As to this clonotype: A single base separates this from a much larger clone, so it may be a read error. The rearrangement uses TRBV19 and TRBJ2-7; the D is unclear. CDR1 and CDR2 (germline): LNHDA, SQIVND (reference sequence). There are 13 residues in the CDR3. CDR3 region: CASSMSGSYEQNF. The CDR3 nucleotides are TGTGCCAGTAGTATGTCCGGCTCCTACGAGCAGAACTTC.

In this sample, this clonotype turned up once. The V call is TRBV7-8, the J call TRBJ2-5; 10 bases are a match to TRBD1. The CDR3 totals 13 residues. Trimming at V came to 4 bases and at J to 4 bases, leaving 0 bases not matched to a gene. Germline V gives CDR1 SGHVS, CDR2 FQNEAQ. CDR3 protein: CASSWTGGETQYF. The CDR3, as DNA: TGTGCCAGCAGCTGGACAGGGGGAGAGACCCAGTACTTC. Drawing the rest from reference TRBV7-8 and TRBJ2-5, the complete variable domain is GAGVSQSPRYKVAKRGQDVALRCDPISGHVSLFWYQQALGQGPEFLTYFQNEAQLDKSGLPSDRFFAERPEGSVSTLKIQRTQQEDSAVYLCASSWTGGETQYFGPGTRLLVL.

This clonotype was detected ten times or more. CDR3 region: CSVEDDWERHF. CDR3 sequence (DNA): TGCAGCGTTGAAGATGATTGGGAACGGCATTTT. V usage is TRBV29-1 and J usage is TRBJ1-5, with no clear D. The CDR3 loop spans 11 amino acids. The V end was cut by 0 bases, the J end by 15 bases, with 12 bases between. Germline V CDR1 and CDR2: SQVTM, ANQGSEA.